The entry that follows covers one TCR beta chain sequence. The antigen remains undetermined. Additional DNA sequences in this sample encode the identical CDR3. This record belongs to a study of cytomegalovirus exposure and HLA in healthy donors. Notes on the study in general: Cytomegalovirus association was assigned to over 150 TCR beta chains. Most TCR sequences proved rare, with some public TCRs found in many donors.

Using immunoSEQ multiplex PCR, the repertoire was profiled, and TCRdb retains in-frame clones only, with some absent. The table has about 240,000 clones, roughly 86% seen once; the top ten hold less than 1.5%. CDR1 is SGHRS, CDR2 YFSETQ, per germline. Between the trimmed V and J ends, which lost 0 bases and 0 bases, there was a span of 10 bases. This CDR3 region has 16 residues. The specimen sequenced was PBMCs. The clonotype originates from a woman aged 30 to 39 in good health and CMV-seropositive. This chain uses TRBV5-1 with TRBJ1-5; D is perhaps TRBD1 (5 bases). The DNA of the CDR3 is TGCGCCAGCAGCTTGGCCGGGGGTGATAGCAATCAGCCCCAGCATTTT. Translated, it gives CASSLAGGDSNQPQHF.